This T cell receptor (beta chain) was found in a study of T cell repertoires in cytomegalovirus infection. MiXCR, applied by TCRdb to the reads, yields one record per CDR3 protein. Here the sample spans roughly 990,000 distinct CDR3 sequences, around 32% being singletons. A remark on this clonotype: As yet, its antigen is unknown.

The CDR3 consists of 14 residues. Germline V gene lookup returns CDR1 SGHVS and CDR2 FQNEAQ. V lost 6 bases, J lost 7 bases, and 19 bases lay in between. The rearrangement links TRBV7-8 to TRBJ2-7; D remains unclear. The sequences come from cultured CD8+ T cells from PBMCs, collected from culture after CMV antigen stimulation. The sequence came from a human donor in good health (CMV status not recorded). Some clones in this sample may be carry-over from other donors' samples. The CDR3 bases are TGTGCCAGCAGTCCTCTTACAGCTTCGTGGGAGCAGTACTTC. It is translated as CASSPLTASWEQYF.